This T cell receptor (beta chain) originates from a study of human T cells and chemical hapten exposure. Overall study context: In the approximately 26-week study, patients were dosed weekly with diphenylcyclopropenone on the scalp throughout. Study-wide findings and caveats: Significantly more large CDR3 similarity clusters were formed by expanded TCRs than by controls.

TCRdb analysed the RACE reads with MiXCR anew, one entry per CDR3 protein. The sample holds some 100,000 distinct CDR3 sequences, 7% to 10% seen once. V was pared by 8 bases and J by 1 base, with 12 bases between. Germline CDR1 is MDHEN and CDR2 is SYDVKM. CDR3 length equals 14 residues. This clonotype was counted many times. Its matching antigen is unknown. Time point described: patch test 2, 6 weeks after DPC sensitization. Treatment noted: therapeutic diphenylcyclopropenone sensitization with weekly scalp DPC. Donors were 18 to 70-year-old alopecia patients suitable for DPC. The source was whole blood, collected in connection with sensitization to the hapten diphenylcyclopropenone (DPC). This TCR was sampled from a woman in her 40s with alopecia areata. Some clones in this sample may be carry-over from other donors' samples. This chain joins TRBV28 and TRBJ1-3; weak D call: TRBD1 (6 bases). The CDR3 sequence is CASATGISGNTIYF. As DNA, the CDR3 is TGTGCCAGCGCAACAGGGATTTCTGGAAACACCATATATTTT.